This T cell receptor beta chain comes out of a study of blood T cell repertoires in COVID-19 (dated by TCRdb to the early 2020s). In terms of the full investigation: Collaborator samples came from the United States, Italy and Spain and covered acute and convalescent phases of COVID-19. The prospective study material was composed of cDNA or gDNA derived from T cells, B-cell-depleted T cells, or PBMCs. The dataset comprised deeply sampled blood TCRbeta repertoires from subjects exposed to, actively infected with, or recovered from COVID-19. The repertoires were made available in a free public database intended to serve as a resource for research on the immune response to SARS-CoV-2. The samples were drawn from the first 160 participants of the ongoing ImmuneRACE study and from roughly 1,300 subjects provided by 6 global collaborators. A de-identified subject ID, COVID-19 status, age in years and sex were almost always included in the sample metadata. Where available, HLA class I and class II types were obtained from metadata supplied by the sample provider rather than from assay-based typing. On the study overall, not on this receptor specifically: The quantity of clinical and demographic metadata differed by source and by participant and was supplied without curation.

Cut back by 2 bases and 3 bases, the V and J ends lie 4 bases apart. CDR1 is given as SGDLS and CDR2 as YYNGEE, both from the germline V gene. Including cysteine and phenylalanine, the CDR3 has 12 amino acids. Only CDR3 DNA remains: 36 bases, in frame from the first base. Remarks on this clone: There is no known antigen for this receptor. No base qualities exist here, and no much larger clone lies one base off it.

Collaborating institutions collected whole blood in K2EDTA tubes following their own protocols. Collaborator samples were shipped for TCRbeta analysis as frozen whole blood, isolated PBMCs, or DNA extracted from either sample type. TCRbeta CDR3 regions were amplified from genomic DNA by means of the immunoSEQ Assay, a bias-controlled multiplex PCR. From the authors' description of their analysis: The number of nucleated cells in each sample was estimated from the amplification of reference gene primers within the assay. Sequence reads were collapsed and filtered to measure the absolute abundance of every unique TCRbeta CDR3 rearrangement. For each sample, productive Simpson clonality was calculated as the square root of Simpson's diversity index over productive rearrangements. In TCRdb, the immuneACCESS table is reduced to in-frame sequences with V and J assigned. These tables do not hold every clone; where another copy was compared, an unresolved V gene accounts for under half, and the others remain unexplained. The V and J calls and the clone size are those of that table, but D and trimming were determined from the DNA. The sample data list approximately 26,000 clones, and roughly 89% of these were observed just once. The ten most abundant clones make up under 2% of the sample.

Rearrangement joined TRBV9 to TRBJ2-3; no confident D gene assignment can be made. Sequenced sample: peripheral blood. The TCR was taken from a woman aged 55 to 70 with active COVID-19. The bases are TGTGCCAGCAGCGTCAGAACAGATACGCAGTATTTT. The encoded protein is CASSVRTDTQYF.